This is a list of T cell receptor beta chains from one sample in a study of spatial heterogeneity in lung cancer. MiXCR, run by TCRdb on the 5' RACE reads, gives a single entry per CDR3 protein. Among approximately 100,000 distinct CDR3 sequences listed, roughly a fifth were seen once. Material: PBMCs, obtained at follow-up. The source of these receptors is a male donor with early-stage non-small cell lung cancer. Each CDR3 is given with its conserved first and last residue. Each record gives: J gene, D gene, V gene, clone size, CDR3 length, CDR3 DNA, CDR3 protein. The D gene is left open where the match is weak. Some rows have no size entry. The others give once, few or many, or a class for an expanded clone.

j_gene: TRBJ2-2
d_gene: -
v_gene: TRBV9
abundance: -
len: 15
CDR3nt: TGTGCCAGCAGCGTAGAGATGGAGGGGGCCGGGGAGCTGTTTTTT
CDR3aa: CASSVEMEGAGELFF

j_gene: TRBJ1-6
d_gene: TRBD1
v_gene: TRBV6-5
abundance: few
len: 17
CDR3nt: TGTGCCAGCAGTTACGACAGGGGCGGCTCCTATAATTCACCCCTCCACTTT
CDR3aa: CASSYDRGGSYNSPLHF

j_gene: TRBJ2-1
d_gene: TRBD2
v_gene: TRBV29-1
abundance: few
len: 15
CDR3nt: TGCAGCGTTGATCCCTCCGGGGGGGCGAGGGATGAGCAGTTCTTC
CDR3aa: CSVDPSGGARDEQFF

j_gene: TRBJ1-1
d_gene: TRBD1
v_gene: TRBV15
abundance: few
len: 19
CDR3nt: TGTGCCACCAGCAGAGATACCCGAGATACAGGGGCCGAAGGCCTTGAAGCTTTCTTT
CDR3aa: CATSRDTRDTGAEGLEAFF

j_gene: TRBJ2-1
d_gene: -
v_gene: TRBV20-1
abundance: few
len: 15
CDR3nt: TGCAGTGCTAGTGCTTTGGACAGTGCAATGAAGGTGCAGTTCTTC
CDR3aa: CSASALDSAMKVQFF

j_gene: TRBJ2-7
d_gene: -
v_gene: TRBV28
abundance: few
len: 13
CDR3nt: TGTGCCAGCAGCGGGCTGGGGTTCTACGAGCAGTACTTC
CDR3aa: CASSGLGFYEQYF

j_gene: TRBJ1-2
d_gene: -
v_gene: TRBV9
abundance: many
len: 13
CDR3nt: TGTGCCAGCAGCGTAGACGGACGAACAGGCTACACCTTC
CDR3aa: CASSVDGRTGYTF

j_gene: TRBJ2-1
d_gene: TRBD2
v_gene: TRBV2
abundance: -
len: 13
CDR3nt: TGTGCCAGCACTAGCGGTTCCTACAATGAGCAGTTCTTC
CDR3aa: CASTSGSYNEQFF

j_gene: TRBJ2-5
d_gene: TRBD1
v_gene: TRBV20-1
abundance: few
len: 13
CDR3nt: TGCAGTGCTCGTCGGACAGGGGAAGAGACCCAGTACTTC
CDR3aa: CSARRTGEETQYF

j_gene: TRBJ2-3
d_gene: -
v_gene: TRBV20-1
abundance: -
len: 16
CDR3nt: TGCAGTGCTATCCTCATATATAGCGGTCAGACAGATACGCAGTATTTT
CDR3aa: CSAILIYSGQTDTQYF